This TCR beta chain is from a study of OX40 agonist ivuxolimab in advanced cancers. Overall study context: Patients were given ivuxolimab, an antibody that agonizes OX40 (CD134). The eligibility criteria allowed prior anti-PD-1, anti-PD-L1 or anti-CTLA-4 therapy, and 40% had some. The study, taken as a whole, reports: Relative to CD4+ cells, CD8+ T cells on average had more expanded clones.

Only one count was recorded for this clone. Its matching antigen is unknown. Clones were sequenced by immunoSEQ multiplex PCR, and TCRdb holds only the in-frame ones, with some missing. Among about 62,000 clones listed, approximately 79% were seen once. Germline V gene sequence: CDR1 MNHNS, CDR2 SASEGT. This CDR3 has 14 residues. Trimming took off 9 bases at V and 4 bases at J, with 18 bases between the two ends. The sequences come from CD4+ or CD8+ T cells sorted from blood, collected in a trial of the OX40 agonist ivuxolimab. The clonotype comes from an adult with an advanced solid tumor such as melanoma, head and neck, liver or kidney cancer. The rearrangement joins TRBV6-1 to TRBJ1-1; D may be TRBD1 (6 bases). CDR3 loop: CASLPGGSGTEAFF. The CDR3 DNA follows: TGTGCCAGTCTACCGGGGGGCTCGGGCACTGAAGCTTTCTTT.